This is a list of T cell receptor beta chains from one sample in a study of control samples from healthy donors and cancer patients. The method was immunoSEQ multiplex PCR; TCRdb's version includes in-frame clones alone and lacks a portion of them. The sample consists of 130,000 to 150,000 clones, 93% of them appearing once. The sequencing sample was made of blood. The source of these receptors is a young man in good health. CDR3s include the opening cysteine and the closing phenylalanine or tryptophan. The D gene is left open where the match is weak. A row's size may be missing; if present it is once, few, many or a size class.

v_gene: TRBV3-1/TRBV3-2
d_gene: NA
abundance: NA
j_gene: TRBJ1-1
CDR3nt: TGTGCCAGCAGCCAAAACAGGGATGAAGCTTTCTTT
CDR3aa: CASSQNRDEAFF

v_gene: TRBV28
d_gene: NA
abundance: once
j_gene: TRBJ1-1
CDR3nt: TGTGCCAGCAGTTTATGGGGCAGGAGGCGGGTGAACACTGAAGCTTTCTTT
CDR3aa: CASSLWGRRRVNTEAFF

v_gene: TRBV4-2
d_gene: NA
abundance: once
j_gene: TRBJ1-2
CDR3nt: TGTGCCAGCAGCCATGAGGAGCAAACCGGCTACACCTTC
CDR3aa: CASSHEEQTGYTF

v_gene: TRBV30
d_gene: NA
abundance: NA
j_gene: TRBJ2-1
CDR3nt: TGTGCCTGGAGTGTACTTACAGGGGAGCAGTTCTTC
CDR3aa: CAWSVLTGEQFF

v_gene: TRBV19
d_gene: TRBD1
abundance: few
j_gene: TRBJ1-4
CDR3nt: TGTGCCAGTAGTATAGGAGCAACCGGGACAGGGAATGAAAAACTGTTTTTT
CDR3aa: CASSIGATGTGNEKLFF

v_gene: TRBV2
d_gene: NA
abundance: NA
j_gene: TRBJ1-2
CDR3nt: TGTGCCAGCAGTGATCCCATTTTGTACTATGGCTACACCTTC
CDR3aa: CASSDPILYYGYTF

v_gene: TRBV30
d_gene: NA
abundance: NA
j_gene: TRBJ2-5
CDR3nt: TGTGCCTGGGAGGCCGGCTCGGGGCGGGAGACCCAGTACTTC
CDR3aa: CAWEAGSGRETQYF

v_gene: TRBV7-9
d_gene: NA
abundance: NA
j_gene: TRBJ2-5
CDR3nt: TGTGCCAGCAGGCAAAAAACCCAGGGGAAAGGAGAGACCCAGTACTTC
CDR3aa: CASRQKTQGKGETQYF

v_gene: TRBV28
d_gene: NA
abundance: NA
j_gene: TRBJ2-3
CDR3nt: TGTGCCAGCAGTTTCATGGGGGTAGATACGCAGTATTTT
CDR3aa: CASSFMGVDTQYF

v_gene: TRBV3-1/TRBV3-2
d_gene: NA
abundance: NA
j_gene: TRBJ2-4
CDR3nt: TGTGCCAGCAGCCAAGAGGCGGCCTCTGAGGCCAAAAACATTCAGTACTTC
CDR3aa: CASSQEAASEAKNIQYF

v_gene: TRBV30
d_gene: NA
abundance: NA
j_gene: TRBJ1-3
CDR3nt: TGTGCCTGGAGAAGTGCACAGCTCTTCTCTGGAAACACCATATATTTT
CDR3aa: CAWRSAQLFSGNTIYF

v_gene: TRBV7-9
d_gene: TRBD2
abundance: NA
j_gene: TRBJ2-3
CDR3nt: TGTGCCAGCAGCTACGGACTAGCGGGAGATACGCAGTATTTT
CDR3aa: CASSYGLAGDTQYF

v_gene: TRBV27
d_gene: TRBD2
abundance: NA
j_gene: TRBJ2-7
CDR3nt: TGTGCCAGCAGTTCGGGACTACCATACGAGCAGTACTTC
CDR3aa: CASSSGLPYEQYF

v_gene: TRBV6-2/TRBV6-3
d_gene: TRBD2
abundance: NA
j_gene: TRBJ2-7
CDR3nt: TGTGCCAGCAGCAGCAGCGGGAGGCGGTCCTACGAGCAGTACTTC
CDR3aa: CASSSSGRRSYEQYF

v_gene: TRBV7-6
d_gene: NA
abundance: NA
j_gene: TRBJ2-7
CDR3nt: TGTGCCAGCAGCCCCAAGTCCGCAGGGTTAGACGAGCAGTACTTC
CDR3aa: CASSPKSAGLDEQYF

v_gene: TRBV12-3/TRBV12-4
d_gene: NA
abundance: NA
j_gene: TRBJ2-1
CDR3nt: TGTGCCAGCAGTTTGCGTCAGGAGCAGTTCTTC
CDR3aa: CASSLRQEQFF

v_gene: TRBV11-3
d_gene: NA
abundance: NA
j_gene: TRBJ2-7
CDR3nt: TGTGCCAGCAGACCCCTCCTGGCAGGGCAAGGGTACGAGCAGTACTTC
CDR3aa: CASRPLLAGQGYEQYF

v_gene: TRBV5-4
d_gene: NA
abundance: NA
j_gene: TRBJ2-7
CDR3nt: TGTGCCAGCAGCCTACGGGACGGGACCTACGAGCAGTACTTC
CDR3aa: CASSLRDGTYEQYF

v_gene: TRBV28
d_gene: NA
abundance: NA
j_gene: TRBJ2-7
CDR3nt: TGTGCCAGCAGTTTCGGCCGACCCTACGAGCAGTACTTC
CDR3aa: CASSFGRPYEQYF

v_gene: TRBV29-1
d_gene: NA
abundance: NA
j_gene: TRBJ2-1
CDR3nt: TGCAGCGTGGCCCCTAGACGGGTGAATTACAATGAGCAGTTCTTC
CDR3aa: CSVAPRRVNYNEQFF

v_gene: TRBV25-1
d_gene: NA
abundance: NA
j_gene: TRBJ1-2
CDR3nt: TGTGCCAGCAGTGCCAGTGAGGGCTATGGCTACACCTTC
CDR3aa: CASSASEGYGYTF

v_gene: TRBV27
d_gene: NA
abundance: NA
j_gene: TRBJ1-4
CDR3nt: TGTGCCAGCAGTTTATCAGGTCCGCGGGGTTTACTGTTTTTT
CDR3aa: CASSLSGPRGLLFF

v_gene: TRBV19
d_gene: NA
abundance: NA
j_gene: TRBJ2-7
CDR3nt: TGTGCCAGTAGTACCCGGACCGAGCCCTACGAGCAGTACTTC
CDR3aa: CASSTRTEPYEQYF

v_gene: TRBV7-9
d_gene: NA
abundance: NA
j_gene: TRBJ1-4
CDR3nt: TGTGCCAGCAGCTCCTCCGGACTGGCTAATGAAAAACTGTTTTTT
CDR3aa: CASSSSGLANEKLFF

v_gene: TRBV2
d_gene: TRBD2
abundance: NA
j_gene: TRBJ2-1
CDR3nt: TGTGCCAGCAGTGTCCTAGCGGGGTACAATGAGCAGTTCTTC
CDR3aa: CASSVLAGYNEQFF

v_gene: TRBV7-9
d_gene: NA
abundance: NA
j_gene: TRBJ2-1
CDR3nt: TGTGCCAGCAGCTTAAGTCATACTGAGCAGTTCTTC
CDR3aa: CASSLSHTEQFF

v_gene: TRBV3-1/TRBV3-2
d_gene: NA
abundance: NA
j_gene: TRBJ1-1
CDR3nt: TGTGCCAGCAGCCAACCGACGACTGACAAGAACACTGAAGCTTTCTTT
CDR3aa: CASSQPTTDKNTEAFF

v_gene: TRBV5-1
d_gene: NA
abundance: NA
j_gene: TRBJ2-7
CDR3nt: TGCGCCAGCCGGTCGTTGGCGGGGACGCAGGAGCAGTACTTC
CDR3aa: CASRSLAGTQEQYF

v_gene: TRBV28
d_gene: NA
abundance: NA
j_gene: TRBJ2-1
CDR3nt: TGTGCCAGCAGCCGCTTCTCCTACAATGAGCAGTTCTTC
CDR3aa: CASSRFSYNEQFF

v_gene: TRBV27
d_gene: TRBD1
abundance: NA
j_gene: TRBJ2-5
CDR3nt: TGTGCCAGCAGTGGGGACAGGGGTAAGACCCAGTACTTC
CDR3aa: CASSGDRGKTQYF

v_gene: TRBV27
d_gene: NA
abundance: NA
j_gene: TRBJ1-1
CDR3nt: TGTGCCAGCAGTGTAGTCCGGGCCGCTGAAGCTTTCTTT
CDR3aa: CASSVVRAAEAFF

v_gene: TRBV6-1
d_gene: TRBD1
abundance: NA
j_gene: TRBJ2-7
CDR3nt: TGTGCCAGCAGTGAAGCCGACAGGGAGGAGCAGTACTTC
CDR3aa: CASSEADREEQYF

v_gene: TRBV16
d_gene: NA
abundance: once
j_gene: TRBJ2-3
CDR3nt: TGTGCCAGCAGCCAATCTGCCCGACGGATAGGTACAGATACGCAGTATTTT
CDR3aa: CASSQSARRIGTDTQYF

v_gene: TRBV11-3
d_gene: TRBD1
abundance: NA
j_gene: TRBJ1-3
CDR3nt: TGTGCCAGCAGCGCCGGGACAGGGGTAGGAAACACCATATATTTT
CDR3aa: CASSAGTGVGNTIYF

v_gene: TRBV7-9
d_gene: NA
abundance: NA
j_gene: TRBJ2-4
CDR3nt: TGTGCCAGCAGCTTAGAATTGGTAGCTGAAGACATTCAGTACTTC
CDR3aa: CASSLELVAEDIQYF

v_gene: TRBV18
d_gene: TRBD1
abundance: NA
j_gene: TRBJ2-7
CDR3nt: TGTGCCAGCTCGGGTAGGGGGTTGGGACAGGACTCCTACGAGCAGTACTTC
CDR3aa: CASSGRGLGQDSYEQYF

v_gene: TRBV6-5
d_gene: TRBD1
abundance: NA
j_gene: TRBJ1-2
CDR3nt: TGTGCCAGCAGCGATACAGGGGAGGGAAGTGGCTACACCTTC
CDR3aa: CASSDTGEGSGYTF

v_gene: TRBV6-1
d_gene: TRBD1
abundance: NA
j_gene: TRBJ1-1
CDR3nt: TGTGCCAGCAGTGAACACAGGGGAGGCACTGAAGCTTTCTTT
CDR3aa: CASSEHRGGTEAFF

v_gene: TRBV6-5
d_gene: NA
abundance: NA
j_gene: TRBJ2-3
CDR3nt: TGTGCCAGCAGGGCTATAACAGGGATTCCTACGCAGTATTTT
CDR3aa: CASRAITGIPTQYF

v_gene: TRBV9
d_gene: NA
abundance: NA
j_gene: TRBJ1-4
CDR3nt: TGTGCCAGCAGCACCTCACGCTCACAGGACACGGGAGAAAAACTGTTTTTT
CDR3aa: CASSTSRSQDTGEKLFF

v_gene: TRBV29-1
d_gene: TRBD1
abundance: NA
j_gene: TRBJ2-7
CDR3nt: TGCAGCGTAGAGGACAGGGGGGACGAGCAGTACTTC
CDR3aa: CSVEDRGDEQYF

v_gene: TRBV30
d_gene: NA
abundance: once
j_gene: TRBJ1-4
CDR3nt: TGTGCCTGGTCTAATGGGGGGACGGGGGAAAAACTGTTTTTT
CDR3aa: CAWSNGGTGEKLFF

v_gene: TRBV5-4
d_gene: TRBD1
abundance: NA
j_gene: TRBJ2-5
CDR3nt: TGTGCCAGCAGCTTGGCGATGGACAGGGGGCAAGAGACCCAGTACTTC
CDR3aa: CASSLAMDRGQETQYF

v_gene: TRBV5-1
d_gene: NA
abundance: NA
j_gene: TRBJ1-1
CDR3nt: TGCGCCAGCAGCCCGGGGGGGTCGGTGAACACTGAAGCTTTCTTT
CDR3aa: CASSPGGSVNTEAFF

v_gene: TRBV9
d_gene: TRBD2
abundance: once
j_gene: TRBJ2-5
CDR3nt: TGTGCCAGCAGCGTAGATCCTAGCGGAGAGACCCAGTACTTC
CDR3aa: CASSVDPSGETQYF

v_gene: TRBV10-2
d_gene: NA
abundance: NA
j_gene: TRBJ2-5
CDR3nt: TGCGCCAGCAGTGGGGAAGAGACCCAGTACTTC
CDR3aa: CASSGEETQYF

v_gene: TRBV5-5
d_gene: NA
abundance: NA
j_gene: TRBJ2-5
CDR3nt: TGTGCCAGCAGCTCGGAAGGAGATTCGTGGGAGACCCAGTACTTC
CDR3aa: CASSSEGDSWETQYF

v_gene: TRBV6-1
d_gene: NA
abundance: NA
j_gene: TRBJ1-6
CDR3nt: TGTGCCAGCAGTGAACCGCATACCCTCGCCAATTCACCCCTCCACTTT
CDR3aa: CASSEPHTLANSPLHF

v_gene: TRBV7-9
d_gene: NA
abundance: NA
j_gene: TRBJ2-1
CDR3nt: TGTGCCAGCAGCTTAGGAGGCGATGAGCAGTTCTTC
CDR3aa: CASSLGGDEQFF

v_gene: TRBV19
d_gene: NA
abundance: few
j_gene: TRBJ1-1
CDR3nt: TGTGCCAGTTACCACAGGCCCTCCACTGAAGCTTTCTTT
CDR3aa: CASYHRPSTEAFF

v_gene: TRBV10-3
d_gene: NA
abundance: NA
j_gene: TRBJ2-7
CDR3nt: TGTGCCATCAGTGGAGAGGGGAACCTTTACGAGCAGTACTTC
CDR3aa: CAISGEGNLYEQYF

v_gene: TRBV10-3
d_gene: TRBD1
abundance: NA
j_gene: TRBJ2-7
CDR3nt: TGTGCCATCAGTGGACAGGGGTACGAGCAGTACTTC
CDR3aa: CAISGQGYEQYF

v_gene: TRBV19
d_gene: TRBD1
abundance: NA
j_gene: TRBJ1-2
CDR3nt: TGTGCCAGTAGTCAGCGGACAGGGGCCACTAACTATGGCTACACCTTC
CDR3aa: CASSQRTGATNYGYTF